These T cell receptor beta chains were read from a single sample in a study of blood T cell repertoires in COVID-19. Here immunoSEQ multiplex PCR was the method, and the copy in TCRdb shows in-frame clones only, minus some. Of around 100,000 clones in the sample, roughly nine tenths were seen once. Sequenced input: peripheral blood. All receptors come from a man aged 50 or older with active COVID-19. Each CDR3 is given with its conserved first and last residue. D genes are given only for firm matches. Clone size is given for some rows only: seen once, a few or many times, or a class if the clone is expanded.

j_gene: TRBJ2-7
v_gene: TRBV4-1
abundance: few
d_gene: TRBD1
len: 13
CDR3nt: TGCGCCAGCAGCCAAAGGGACAGGGATGAGCAGTACTTC
CDR3aa: CASSQRDRDEQYF

j_gene: TRBJ2-7
v_gene: TRBV5-1
abundance: -
d_gene: TRBD1
len: 14
CDR3nt: TGCGCCAGCAGCTTGGGGGACAGGGCCTACGAGCAGTACTTC
CDR3aa: CASSLGDRAYEQYF

j_gene: TRBJ1-1
v_gene: TRBV5-1
abundance: -
d_gene: -
len: 15
CDR3nt: TGCGCCAGCAACCCGGTTGGGGACAAGAACACTGAAGCTTTCTTT
CDR3aa: CASNPVGDKNTEAFF

j_gene: TRBJ1-1
v_gene: TRBV6-5
abundance: once
d_gene: -
len: 13
CDR3nt: TGTGCCAGCAGCCAACCCGGACAACGTGAAGCTTTCTTT
CDR3aa: CASSQPGQREAFF

j_gene: TRBJ2-3
v_gene: TRBV6-5
abundance: -
d_gene: TRBD2
len: 14
CDR3nt: TGTGCCAGCAGCCGACTAGCTGGCACAGATACGCAGTATTTT
CDR3aa: CASSRLAGTDTQYF

j_gene: TRBJ2-6
v_gene: TRBV3-1/TRBV3-2
abundance: -
d_gene: -
len: 16
CDR3nt: TGTGCCAGCAGCCACACGACAGGCTCTGGGGCCAACGTCCTGACTTTC
CDR3aa: CASSHTTGSGANVLTF

j_gene: TRBJ2-3
v_gene: TRBV7-9
abundance: -
d_gene: -
len: 12
CDR3nt: TGTGCCAGCAGTCAGACACGGGATACGCAGTATTTT
CDR3aa: CASSQTRDTQYF

j_gene: TRBJ1-2
v_gene: TRBV18
abundance: -
d_gene: -
len: 16
CDR3nt: TGTGCCAGCTCACCACCAAGCCAGCAGGGGTACAGTGGCTACACCTTC
CDR3aa: CASSPPSQQGYSGYTF

j_gene: TRBJ2-2
v_gene: TRBV27
abundance: -
d_gene: TRBD1
len: 14
CDR3nt: TGTGCCAGCGGCGGACAGGGGTTAGCCGGGGAGCTGTTTTTT
CDR3aa: CASGGQGLAGELFF

j_gene: TRBJ1-1
v_gene: TRBV11-2
abundance: -
d_gene: TRBD1
len: 17
CDR3nt: TGTGCCAGCAGCTTTGCCGACCCCGGGACAGTGAACACTGAAGCTTTCTTT
CDR3aa: CASSFADPGTVNTEAFF

j_gene: TRBJ2-1
v_gene: TRBV21-1
abundance: -
d_gene: -
len: 12
CDR3nt: TGTGCCAGCACCAAGCGGGGGAATGAGCAGTTCTTC
CDR3aa: CASTKRGNEQFF

j_gene: TRBJ2-1
v_gene: TRBV2
abundance: -
d_gene: TRBD1
len: 13
CDR3nt: TGTGCCAGCACGTCGGGACAGATCAATGAGCAGTTCTTC
CDR3aa: CASTSGQINEQFF

j_gene: TRBJ1-2
v_gene: TRBV30
abundance: few
d_gene: -
len: 13
CDR3nt: TGTGCCTGGAGTTTGGGCATAAACTATGGCTACACCTTC
CDR3aa: CAWSLGINYGYTF

j_gene: TRBJ1-4
v_gene: TRBV6-5
abundance: -
d_gene: TRBD1
len: 14
CDR3nt: TGTGCCAGCAGGGGACAGGGAGCAGGGGAAAAACTGTTTTTT
CDR3aa: CASRGQGAGEKLFF

j_gene: TRBJ1-1
v_gene: TRBV19
abundance: -
d_gene: TRBD1
len: 12
CDR3nt: TGTGCCACACAGGGGGCGTGGGCTGAAGCTTTCTTT
CDR3aa: CATQGAWAEAFF

j_gene: TRBJ2-2
v_gene: TRBV9
abundance: once
d_gene: TRBD2
len: 15
CDR3nt: TGTGCCAGCAGCTACCAGCGGGACCTCACCGGGGAGCTGTTTTTT
CDR3aa: CASSYQRDLTGELFF

j_gene: TRBJ2-1
v_gene: TRBV13
abundance: -
d_gene: -
len: 15
CDR3nt: TGTGCCAGCAGCTTCCCCTCAGGGGCCCTCAATGAGCAGTTCTTC
CDR3aa: CASSFPSGALNEQFF

j_gene: TRBJ2-6
v_gene: TRBV7-2
abundance: once
d_gene: TRBD1
len: 17
CDR3nt: TGTGCCAGCAGCTTAGTGGGACAGGGGGCTGGGGCCAACGTCCTGACTTTC
CDR3aa: CASSLVGQGAGANVLTF